Listed here are 27 T cell receptor beta chains from one sample, sequenced in a study of OX40 agonist ivuxolimab in advanced cancers. The library came from the immunoSEQ multiplex PCR assay. The source is immuneACCESS, and TCRdb retained only in-frame sequences with V and J called. Part of the clones is not carried over; for the studies checked, unresolved V genes explain less than half of this, and the remainder is unexplained. Within this sample are more than 80,000 clones, with around 90% of them counted one time only. The ten largest clonotypes hold roughly 8.9% of the sample. This material consisted of CD4+ or CD8+ T cells sorted from blood, taken in a trial of the OX40 agonist ivuxolimab. These TCRs come from an adult with an advanced solid tumor such as melanoma, head and neck, liver or kidney cancer.

The chain carries TRBV19 and TRBJ1-5; no clear D. Trimming removed 5 bases from V and 4 bases from J, with 6 bases in between. Per the germline V gene, CDR1 is LNHDA and CDR2 is SQIVND (reference sequence). This CDR3 spans 12 amino acids. CDR3 loop: CASSYGNQPQHF. As DNA, the CDR3 is TGTGCCAGTAGTTACGGGAATCAGCCCCAGCATTTT. The whole variable domain, remainder taken from reference TRBV19 and TRBJ1-5, is DGGITQSPKYLFRKEGQNVTLSCEQNLNHDAMYWYRQDPGQGLRLIYYSQIVNDFQKGDIAEGYSVSREKKESFPLTVTSAQKNPTAFYLCASSYGNQPQHFGDGTRLSIL.

Details on this clone: The sample carries other DNA sequences with the same CDR3. V is TRBV4-1 and J is TRBJ1-5; 10 positions match TRBD1. CDR1 MGHRA and CDR2 YSYEKL come from the germline V gene. The J segment lost 7 bases and the V segment lost 3 bases, leaving 0 bases of the junction unmatched. The CDR3 runs 13 residues. The CDR3 coding sequence is TGCGCCAGCAGCCAGACAGGGGGCCAGCCCCAGCATTTT. Translation gives CASSQTGGQPQHF.

This chain connects TRBV11-1 to TRBJ2-5, with D possibly called TRBD1 or TRBD2 (5 bases each). The CDR3 has 13 residues. V lost 8 bases and J 2 bases, leaving 12 bases between the germline ends. Germline lookup yields CDR1 SGHAT and CDR2 FQDESV (reference sequence). CDR3 nucleotides: TGTGCCAGCCAGCGGAGACAGCAAGAGACCCAGTACTTC. Protein: CASQRRQQETQYF.

This chain joins TRBV9 and TRBJ1-5, with D uncertain. Trimming cost V 0 bases and J 2 bases, with 9 bases left between them. There are 15 residues in the CDR3. Germline V gene lookup returns CDR1 SGDLS and CDR2 YYNGEE. The CDR3: CASSVDGQRNQPQHF. The CDR3 DNA reads as TGTGCCAGCAGCGTAGATGGGCAGCGCAATCAGCCCCAGCATTTT.

The chain employs TRBV30 and TRBJ2-5; the D is unclear. Trimming pared 3 bases from V and 5 bases from J, leaving 10 bases between. The CDR3 has 12 amino acids. Germline CDR1 and CDR2: GTSNPN and SVGIG (reference sequence). The CDR3 loop reads CAWRDVIETQYF. The CDR3 bases are TGTGCCTGGAGGGACGTGATTGAGACCCAGTACTTC. Looking up the rest from reference TRBV30 and TRBJ2-5 gives the full variable domain: SQTIHQWPATLVQPVGSPLSLECTVEGTSNPNLYWYRQAAGRGLQLLFYSVGIGQISSEVPQNLSASRPQDRQFILSSKKLLLSDSGFYLCAWRDVIETQYFGPGTRLLVL.

The chain combines TRBV13 with TRBJ2-3; 13 bases align to TRBD2. Germline V gives CDR1 PRHDT, CDR2 FYEKMQ (reference sequence). This CDR3 region has 18 residues. Losses at the gene ends were 5 bases for V and 1 base for J; bases not matched to a gene: 9. Here the CDR3 DNA reads TGTGCCAGCAGCCCCTACGGACTAGCGGGAGTCGGCACAGATACGCAGTATTTT. Protein product: CASSPYGLAGVGTDTQYF.

J is TRBJ2-7 and V is TRBV10-2, with 9 positions matching TRBD2. The V gene's germline CDR1 is WSHSY and CDR2 SAAADI. The length of the CDR3 is 14 residues. V trimming: 3 bases; J trimming: 2 bases; junction bases outside the gene matches: 2. CDR3 bases: TGCGCCAGCAGTGAAGGCGGGAGGGCCTACGAGCAGTACTTC. It specifies CASSEGGRAYEQYF.

The V call is TRBV10-1, the J call TRBJ2-7; 10 bases align to TRBD2. J lost 6 bases, V lost 8 bases, and 10 bases had no gene match. Germline loops: CDR1 WNHNN, CDR2 SYGVQD (reference sequence). The CDR3 sequence is 14 residues long. The CDR3 sequence: CASASGTSASEQYF. The CDR3 nucleotides read TGCGCCAGCGCCTCCGGGACTAGCGCCTCCGAGCAGTACTTC.

This chain connects TRBV10-3 to TRBJ2-3; 10 bases line up with TRBD2. Germline V gene data show CDR1 as ENHRY and CDR2 as SYGVKD. The CDR3 extends over 15 amino acids. V dropped 2 bases and J dropped 4; count of bases not matched to a gene: 3. The CDR3: CAISERAGGPDTQYF. The CDR3 region has the DNA TGTGCCATCAGTGAGAGAGCGGGAGGGCCAGATACGCAGTATTTT.

V is TRBV7-2 and J is TRBJ1-1, with TRBD1 matching 8 bases. With 1 base clipped from V and 5 bases from J, the junction kept 3 bases outside the gene matches. The CDR3 consists of 14 residues. Germline V gene data show CDR1 as SGHTA and CDR2 as FQGNSA. The CDR3 loop reads CASSLGTGLTEAFF. Written as DNA, the CDR3 is TGTGCCAGCAGCTTAGGGACAGGGTTAACTGAAGCTTTCTTT.

The rearrangement links TRBV10-1 to TRBJ2-7; 12 nucleotides line up with TRBD1. The trim removed 3 bases at V and 2 bases at J, leaving 5 bases unmatched. Germline values: CDR1 WNHNN, CDR2 SYGVQD (reference sequence). The CDR3 runs to 16 residues. CDR3 in amino acids: CASSEGTGGAPYEQYF. The CDR3 DNA reads TGCGCCAGCAGTGAAGGGACAGGGGGCGCGCCCTACGAGCAGTACTTC.

The sample holds a few counts of this clone. This rearrangement joins TRBV12-5 to TRBJ1-1, with D hard to call. The CDR3 is 11 amino acids. Per germline, CDR1 LGHNT and CDR2 FRNRAP. Trimming took off 5 bases at V and 1 base at J, with 2 bases between the two ends. This chain's CDR3 is CASGQNTEAFF. The CDR3 region has the DNA TGTGCTAGTGGTCAGAACACTGAAGCTTTCTTT.

The gene calls are TRBV28 and TRBJ2-7, with 9 bases aligning to TRBD2. The junction had 6 bases not matched to a gene; V was cut back by 5 bases and J by 4 bases. CDR1 MDHEN and CDR2 SYDVKM come from the germline V gene. The CDR3 sequence is 14 residues long. CDR3 sequence (DNA): TGTGCCAGCAGTCACGGGACTAGCCCTTACGAGCAGTACTTC. Encoded protein: CASSHGTSPYEQYF.

The chain has TRBV30 and TRBJ1-1, with D uncertain. Germline values: CDR1 GTSNPN, CDR2 SVGIG (reference sequence). V lost 1 base to trimming and J lost 4 bases, with 7 bases between them. This CDR3 has 12 amino acids. The CDR3 DNA reads TGTGCCTGGAGTGAACACCGCACTGAAGCTTTCTTT. This encodes CAWSEHRTEAFF.

The rearrangement joins TRBV5-4 to TRBJ1-5, with 8 bases lining up with TRBD1. J was trimmed by 7 bases and V by 4 bases; bases with no gene match: 7. The CDR3 covers 14 residues. Germline CDR1 and CDR2: SGHNT and YYREEE (reference sequence). The CDR3 sequence: CASSQDRDRQPQHF. The CDR3 DNA is TGTGCCAGCAGCCAGGACAGGGACCGCCAGCCCCAGCATTTT.

V is TRBV12-5 and J is TRBJ1-5; D call uncertain. Germline V CDR1 and CDR2: LGHNT, FRNRAP. This CDR3 is 14 amino acids long. Trimming removed 7 bases at V and 3 bases at J, with 13 bases between. CDR3 in DNA: TGTGCTAGTGCGGTCCGGCTTTTCAATCAGCCCCAGCATTTT. This translates into CASAVRLFNQPQHF.

The V gene is TRBV21-1, the J gene TRBJ1-3. TRBV21-1 is classified as a pseudogene. The CDR3 runs to 16 residues. For the CDR3, the DNA is TGTGCCAGCAGCAAAGGGGAGGAATTCTCTGGAAACACCATATATTTT. Protein: CASSKGEEFSGNTIYF.

The chain employs TRBV6-5 and TRBJ2-2; TRBD1 matches 10 bases. The CDR3 extends over 15 amino acids. Trimming removed 7 bases from V and 4 bases from J; junction bases left unmatched: 6. In germline, CDR1 is MNHEY, CDR2 SVGAGI. Here the CDR3 reads CASTPGQGLTGELFF. In nucleotides, the CDR3 is TGTGCCAGCACCCCGGGACAGGGGCTCACCGGGGAGCTGTTTTTT.

The chain has TRBV28 and TRBJ2-7; D unresolved. The CDR3 loop spans 13 amino acids. Germline lookup yields CDR1 MDHEN and CDR2 SYDVKM. V lost 1 base and J 3 bases, leaving 7 bases between the germline ends. The CDR3 sequence: CASSLFGLYEQYF. The CDR3 DNA is TGTGCCAGCAGTTTATTTGGCCTCTACGAGCAGTACTTC.

This chain connects TRBV6-5 to TRBJ1-1; the D is unclear. Trimming left V 6 bases short and J 12 bases short, with 14 bases between. The CDR3 has 11 residues. Germline CDR1 is MNHEY and CDR2 is SVGAGI. CDR3 DNA sequence: TGTGCCAGCAGCCAGGTCGGGGTGACTTTCTTT. Its translation is CASSQVGVTFF.

This sequence joins TRBV5-1 and TRBJ2-7, with 9 nucleotides matching TRBD2. J gave up 0 bases and V 6 bases, and 7 bases lay outside the gene matches. In germline, CDR1 is SGHRS, CDR2 YFSETQ. CDR3 size: 15 residues. CDR3 sequence reads: CASKEREASSYEQYF. Here the CDR3 DNA reads TGCGCCAGCAAGGAGCGGGAGGCCTCCTCCTACGAGCAGTACTTC.

The J gene is TRBJ1-2, the V gene TRBV6-6; D remains unclear. Trimming cost V 0 bases and J 8 bases, with 10 bases left between them. The CDR3 consists of 13 residues. CDR1 is MNHNY and CDR2 is SVGAGI in the germline V gene (reference sequence). CDR3 protein: CASSYSGFSGYTF. CDR3 in DNA: TGTGCCAGCAGTTACTCGGGGTTTAGCGGCTACACCTTC.

The chain links TRBV5-5 to TRBJ2-7; 8 bases map to TRBD2. Germline assignment: CDR1 SGHKS and CDR2 YYEKEE (reference sequence). The CDR3 length is 14 residues. Losses at the gene ends were 0 bases for V and 4 bases for J; bases not matched to a gene: 3. Here the CDR3 DNA reads TGTGCCAGCAGCTTGGTACTAGCGGCGTACGAGCAGTACTTC. It translates to CASSLVLAAYEQYF.

The gene calls are TRBV28 and TRBJ1-5, with TRBD1 as a possible D gene (6 bases). The CDR3 extends over 16 amino acids. Germline assignment: CDR1 MDHEN and CDR2 SYDVKM. Deletions cut 5 bases from V and 9 bases from J, with 23 bases between. The CDR3: CASSAGQTVPGGPQHF. The CDR3 nucleotides read TGTGCCAGCAGTGCCGGACAGACAGTGCCCGGAGGGCCCCAGCATTTT.

The chain links TRBV18 to TRBJ2-7; D not resolved. Germline assignment: CDR1 KGHSH and CDR2 LQKENI. Trimming left V 2 bases short and J 2 bases short, with 10 bases between. The CDR3 is 14 residues long. CDR3 DNA: TGTGCCAGCTCACCAAGGGTTGAGCCCTACGAGCAGTACTTC. Its protein product is CASSPRVEPYEQYF. Full variable domain (rest looked up from reference TRBV18 and TRBJ2-7): NAGVMQNPRHLVRRRGQEARLRCSPMKGHSHVYWYRQLPEEGLKFMVYLQKENIIDESGMPKERFSAEFPKEGPSILRIQQVVRGDSAAYFCASSPRVEPYEQYFGPGTRLTVT.

V and J are TRBV27 and TRBJ1-1; possible D gene TRBD1, 6 bases. The CDR3 spans 14 residues. Germline values: CDR1 MNHEY, CDR2 SMNVEV (reference sequence). The germline V and J ends were trimmed by 4 bases and 1 base, with 10 bases remaining between them. For the CDR3, the DNA is TGTGCCAGCAGTTCGGGGACACCGAACACTGAAGCTTTCTTT. Translating gives CASSSGTPNTEAFF.

The chain recombines TRBV12-5 with TRBJ2-5; either TRBD1 or TRBD2 may fit D (5 bases each). Trimming took 5 bases from V and 4 from J, leaving 14 bases between them. The germline CDR1 and CDR2 sequences are LGHNT and FRNRAP. This CDR3 contains 14 residues. The CDR3 region has the DNA TGTGCTAGTGGTCCCCTGCTTGGGGGAGAGACCCAGTACTTC. This gives the protein CASGPLLGGETQYF. The full variable domain, with the rest looked up from reference TRBV12-5 and TRBJ2-5, is DARVTQTPRHKVTEMGQEVTMRCQPILGHNTVFWYRQTMMQGLELLAYFRNRAPLDDSGMPKDRFSAEMPDATLATLKIQPSEPRDSAVYFCASGPLLGGETQYFGPGTRLLVL.